Below, one T cell receptor beta chain is given with its context. Its antigen is not identified. PCR used 60 Vbeta primers and 13 Jbeta primers. Original analysis: Later, an analysis found 80 million or so unique TCR beta chains, and 9.5 million to 12 million of these were shared. Clones were sequenced by immunoSEQ multiplex PCR, and TCRdb holds only the in-frame ones, with some missing. V and J calls plus clone size are reproduced from that table; the DNA served to infer D and trimming. The sample carries about 180,000 clones, 85% recorded once. The data are from a study of cytomegalovirus exposure and HLA in healthy donors. Background on the study: Among the 350 to 400 donors who were genotyped, 70% to 90% fell in the genetic ancestry cluster that is associated with self-reported Caucasian donors.

Study-wide points: Rare TCR sequences predominated, though certain public TCRs were found in many donors. Testing in vitro showed a few CMV-associated chains specific for CMV antigens.

Per germline, CDR1 MNHEY and CDR2 SVGAGI. The V and J ends lost 6 bases and 0 bases respectively, with 9 bases between them. The CDR3 is 14 residues long. The specimen was PBMCs. The receptor was derived from a boy younger than 10 in good health and CMV-seronegative. The V and J genes are TRBV6-5 and TRBJ2-4; possible D gene TRBD1, 5 bases. CDR3 in amino acids: CASSPGLAKNIQYF. CDR3 sequence (DNA): TGTGCCAGCAGCCCAGGGTTAGCCAAAAACATTCAGTACTTC.